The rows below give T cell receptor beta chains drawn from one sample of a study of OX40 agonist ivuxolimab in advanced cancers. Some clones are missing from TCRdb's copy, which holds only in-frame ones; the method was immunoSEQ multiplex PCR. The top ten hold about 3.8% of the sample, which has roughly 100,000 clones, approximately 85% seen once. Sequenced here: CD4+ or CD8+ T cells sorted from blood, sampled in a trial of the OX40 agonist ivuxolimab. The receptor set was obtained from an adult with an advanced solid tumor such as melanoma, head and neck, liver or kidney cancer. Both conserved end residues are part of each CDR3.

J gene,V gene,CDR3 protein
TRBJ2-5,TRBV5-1,CASSLETGPGETQYF
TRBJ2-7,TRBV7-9,CASSSKTSYEQYF
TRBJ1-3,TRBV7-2,CASSLGQGAAGNTIYF
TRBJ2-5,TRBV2,CASSPIETQYF
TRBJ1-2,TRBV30,CAWSGGPYGYTF
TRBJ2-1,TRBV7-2,CASSLGDEQFF
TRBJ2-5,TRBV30,CAWSVGETQYF
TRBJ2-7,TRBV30,CAWSAEEIGEQYF
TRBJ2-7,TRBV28,CAGQSQGGERGEQYF
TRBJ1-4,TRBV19,CASSMGGMANEKLFF
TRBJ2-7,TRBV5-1,CASSLAGSSYEQYF
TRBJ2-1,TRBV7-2,CASSLHPGLAGPNEQFF
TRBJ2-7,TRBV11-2,CASSLGRGLPYEQYF
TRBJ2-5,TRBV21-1,CASNHLPRAPETQYF
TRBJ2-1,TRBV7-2,CASRRANEQFF
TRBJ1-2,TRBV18,CASSPLGFLGYGYTF
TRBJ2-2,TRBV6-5,CASTPRVGTGELFF
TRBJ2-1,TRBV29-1,CSVATGTSFPTNEQFF
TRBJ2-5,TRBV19,CASSIRKGLGETQYF
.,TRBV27,CASSLGTGENEQYF
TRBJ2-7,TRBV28,CASRENVGIYEQYF
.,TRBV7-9,CASSEAVSGNLYEQYF
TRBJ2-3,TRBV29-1,CLVGPHRGADTQYF
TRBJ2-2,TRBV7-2,CASCEVYGRSETGELFF
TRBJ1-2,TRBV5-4,CASSLEVGSANYGYTF
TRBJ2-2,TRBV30,CAWMTGQYTGELFF
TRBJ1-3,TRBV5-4,CASSLGLTGGNTIYF
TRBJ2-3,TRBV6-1,CASSLASYSTDTQYF
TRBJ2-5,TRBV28,CASSFGLSVGGQETQYF
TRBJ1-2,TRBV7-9,CASSIVGQSSDYGYTF
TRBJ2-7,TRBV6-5,CASGLKAGNEQYF
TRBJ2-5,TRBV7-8,CASSLWGAQETQYF
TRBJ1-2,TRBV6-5,CASSSLATGLNYGYTF
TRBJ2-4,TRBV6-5,CASKQGVRNIQYF
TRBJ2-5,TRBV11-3,CASSPHGEETQYF
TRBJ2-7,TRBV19,CASTPARLALHEQYF
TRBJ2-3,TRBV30,CAWSGTGGRTDTQYF
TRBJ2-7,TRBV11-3,CASSFSGIYEQYF
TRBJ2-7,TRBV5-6,CASSGRRGGPRYF
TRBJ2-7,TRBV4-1,CASSQDLRTYEQYF
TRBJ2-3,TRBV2,CASSEGRFSTDTQYF
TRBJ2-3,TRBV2,CASSERTGEDTQYF
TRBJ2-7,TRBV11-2,CASSTQRLNEQYF
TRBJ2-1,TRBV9,CASNQRGNNEQFF
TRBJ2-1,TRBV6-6,CASSYGGGNEQFF
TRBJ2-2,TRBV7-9,CASSALREAGELFF
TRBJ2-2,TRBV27,CASSPRDWTGSGELFF
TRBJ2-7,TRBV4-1,CASSQGSSATYEQYF
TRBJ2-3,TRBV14,CASSQRSADTQYF
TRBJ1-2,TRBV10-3,CAVRPKGEYGYTF
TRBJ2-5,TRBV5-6,CASTIGDSRVYQETQYF
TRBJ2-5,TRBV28,CASSSLRGLAGELGETQYF
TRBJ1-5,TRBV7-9,CASSLSGLHQPQHF
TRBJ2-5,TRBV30,CAWSQYRAQEETQYF